These 15 T cell receptor beta chains were sequenced from one sample in a study of T cell responses to AZD1222 COVID-19 vaccine. Some clones are missing from TCRdb's copy, which holds only in-frame ones; the method was immunoSEQ multiplex PCR. The profile shows under 170,000 clones, roughly 92% of them singletons. The sample was peripheral blood, taken on day 0 of AZD1222 vaccination. These receptors were taken from an adult in good health.

V is TRBV19 and J is TRBJ1-1, with a weak D call TRBD1 (6 bases). The CDR3 totals 14 residues. In germline, CDR1 is LNHDA, CDR2 SQIVND (reference sequence). The V end was cut by 4 bases, the J end by 2 bases, with 11 bases between. CDR3 sequence: CASSRGGYNTEAFF. In DNA, the CDR3 is TGTGCCAGTAGTAGAGGGGGATACAACACTGAAGCTTTCTTT.

V and J are TRBV4-2 and TRBJ1-5, with D tentatively TRBD1 (5 bases). V was trimmed by 0 bases and J by 3 bases, leaving 15 bases between them. Germline assignment: CDR1 LGHNA and CDR2 YNFKEQ. The CDR3 consists of 17 residues. CDR3 sequence (DNA): TGTGCCAGCAGCCAAGATGGGGGGGAAGTTAACAATCAGCCCCAGCATTTT. Protein: CASSQDGGEVNNQPQHF.

The chain is built from TRBV6-5 and TRBJ2-1, with 9 nucleotides matching TRBD2. Trimming cost V 8 bases and J 4 bases; bases outside gene matches: 6. The germline V gene encodes CDR1 MNHEY and CDR2 SVGAGI. The CDR3 is made up of 14 amino acids. For the CDR3, the DNA is TGTGCCAGCCGTAGACTAGCGGCATACAATGAGCAGTTCTTC. It codes for CASRRLAAYNEQFF.

The rearrangement uses TRBV5-8 and TRBJ1-5; D is unresolved. Germline V gene data show CDR1 as SGHTS and CDR2 as YDEGEE. This CDR3 region has 15 residues. The V gene lost 1 base and the J gene lost 3 bases, with 11 bases spanning the gap. The CDR3 loop is CASSLRADLNQPQHF. CDR3 sequence (DNA): TGTGCCAGCAGCTTGCGCGCAGACCTCAATCAGCCCCAGCATTTT.

The chain has TRBV28 and TRBJ1-1; D call uncertain. Trimming stripped 1 base from V and 7 bases from J, with 10 bases between. Germline CDR1 is MDHEN and CDR2 is SYDVKM. This CDR3 has 13 residues. CDR3 sequence: CASSLSPDREAFF. As DNA, the CDR3 is TGTGCCAGCAGTTTATCCCCGGACCGTGAAGCTTTCTTT.

This chain joins TRBV11-2 and TRBJ2-2, with D maybe TRBD2 (6 bases). The germline V gene has CDR1 SGHAT and CDR2 FQNNGV. V was pared by 5 bases and J by 4 bases, with 11 bases between. The CDR3 has 14 residues. The CDR3 DNA follows: TGTGCCAGCAGCACGGGACTGATCACCGGGGAGCTGTTTTTT. Its protein is CASSTGLITGELFF.

This chain joins TRBV28 and TRBJ1-6, with D hard to call. Germline V lookup: CDR1 MDHEN, CDR2 SYDVKM. The CDR3 is 12 amino acids. V lost 8 bases and J lost 10, with 12 bases in between. CDR3 residues: CASAAGWSPLHF. CDR3 in DNA: TGTGCCAGCGCGGCGGGTTGGTCACCCCTCCACTTT.

This chain joins TRBV7-9 and TRBJ2-7, with D perhaps matching TRBD2 (5 bases). Germline V gene sequence: CDR1 SEHNR, CDR2 FQNEAQ (reference sequence). V was shortened by 3 bases and J by 2 bases, with 8 bases between the two germline ends. There are 13 residues in the CDR3. The CDR3 DNA follows: TGTGCCAGCAGCTTGATAGCGCCCTACGAGCAGTACGTC. It encodes CASSLIAPYEQYV.

The chain links TRBV2 to TRBJ1-1; D uncertain. The CDR3 loop spans 13 amino acids. V was trimmed by 1 base and J by 2 bases, leaving 5 bases between them. Germline lookup yields CDR1 SNHLY and CDR2 FYNNEI. CDR3 sequence reads: CASSEGPNTEAFF. The CDR3 region has the DNA TGTGCCAGCAGTGAAGGACCAAACACTGAAGCTTTCTTT.

The chain carries TRBV28 and TRBJ2-3; 7 bases line up with TRBD1. Germline V gene data show CDR1 as MDHEN and CDR2 as SYDVKM. V was pared by 4 bases and J by 0 bases, with 7 bases of the junction left unmatched. The CDR3 covers 16 residues. CDR3 sequence reads: CASSSFGTASTDTQYF. The CDR3, as DNA: TGTGCCAGCAGTTCCTTCGGGACAGCTAGCACAGATACGCAGTATTTT.

V gene TRBV7-8 combines with J gene TRBJ2-7; 11 bases are a match to TRBD1. V was pared by 4 bases and J by 6 bases, with 5 bases of the junction left unmatched. The length of the CDR3 is 14 residues. Per the germline V gene, CDR1 is SGHVS and CDR2 is FQNEAQ. The CDR3 DNA reads as TGTGCCAGCAGCTCCTGGGACAGGGGGGGCGAGCAGTACGTC. Protein sequence: CASSSWDRGGEQYV.

V gene TRBV19 combines with J gene TRBJ1-5; tentatively, D is TRBD1 (6 bases). The CDR3 is 14 amino acids. Trimming removed 3 bases at V and 5 bases at J, with 11 bases between. Germline lookup yields CDR1 LNHDA and CDR2 SQIVND (reference sequence). The CDR3 spells CASSMDRGDQPQHF. The CDR3 nucleotides read TGTGCCAGTAGTATGGACAGAGGCGATCAGCCCCAGCATTTT.

The V and J genes are TRBV28 and TRBJ1-4; perhaps TRBD1 as D (6 bases). Germline CDR1 MDHEN, CDR2 SYDVKM. V lost 5 bases to trimming and J lost 16 bases, with 23 bases between them. The CDR3 covers 14 residues. The CDR3 nucleotides are TGTGCCAGCAGTCCGCCCCGGACAGCCGCTAAGAGGTTTTTT. Translating gives CASSPPRTAAKRFF.

V is TRBV9 and J is TRBJ2-2, with 9 bases lining up with TRBD2. This CDR3 is 18 amino acids long. The ends lost 4 bases at V and 6 bases at J; junction bases unmatched: 16. Germline V CDR1 and CDR2: SGDLS, YYNGEE. Here the CDR3 reads CASSPRWGGGGAAGELFF. The CDR3 DNA reads as TGTGCCAGCAGCCCTAGATGGGGAGGCGGGGGGGCCGCCGGGGAGCTGTTTTTT.

To note about this clone: Germline is not matched at one junction end, which may reflect a read error. V and J are TRBV5-8 and TRBJ1-3, with TRBD1 matching over 7 bases. This CDR3 contains 12 residues. CDR1 is SGHTS and CDR2 is YDEGEE in the germline V gene. The chain's CDR3 is CASSLISRTGSF. The CDR3 coding sequence is TGTGCCAGCAGCCTGATCAGTCGGACAGGCTCGTTT.